This T cell receptor (beta chain) was obtained from a study of T cell repertoires in cytomegalovirus infection. Study context: Recently identified HLA-C-restricted CMV epitopes were used, and well-studied HLA-B-restricted CMV epitopes were used as well. Indications came from public TCR beta signatures; they pointed to CMV infection and to a matching HLA type. Study results and limitations: HLA-C-restricted CMV-specific TCR beta clonotypes prevailed in the ex vivo response.

Trimming pared 10 bases from V and 1 base from J, leaving 15 bases between. This CDR3 region has 14 residues. Per the germline V gene, CDR1 is MNHNS and CDR2 is SASEGT. A remark on this clonotype: The antigen is undetermined.

TCRdb reprocessed the reads with MiXCR, giving one entry per CDR3 protein. Of a few hundred thousand distinct CDR3 sequences listed, more than 40% are singletons. This clonotype was sampled from a human donor in good health (CMV status not recorded). Some clones in this sample may be carry-over from other donors' samples. Source: cultured PBMCs, taken from culture after CMV antigen stimulation. This rearrangement joins TRBV6-1 to TRBJ2-3, with a tentative D call TRBD2 (6 bases). CDR3 amino acids: CATLGRDRTDTQYF. DNA of the CDR3: TGTGCCACCCTGGGGCGGGACCGCACAGATACGCAGTATTTT.